These 14 T cell receptor beta chains share one sample of origin, sequenced in a study of T cell responses to AZD1222 COVID-19 vaccine. Data came from immunoSEQ multiplex PCR; TCRdb stores just in-frame clones and leaves some out. In all, the sample yields over 140,000 clones. The sequenced sample consisted of peripheral blood. These TCRs come from an adult in good health.

J is TRBJ1-4 and V is TRBV9; D not certain. Trimming cost V 6 bases and J 1 base, with 13 bases left between them. Looked up from germline, CDR1 is SGDLS and CDR2 is YYNGEE. The CDR3 extends over 15 amino acids. The CDR3 protein is CASTPGGQTNEKLFF. The CDR3 nucleotides read TGTGCCAGCACCCCTGGTGGGCAAACTAATGAAAAACTGTTTTTT.

The rearrangement joins TRBV19 to TRBJ1-2; D is undetermined. The V gene's germline CDR1 is LNHDA and CDR2 SQIVND (reference sequence). V was pared by 7 bases and J by 4 bases, with 16 bases between. CDR3 length equals 14 residues. The CDR3, as DNA: TGTGCCAGTACCGACGGCCCTTTAGTCTATGGCTACACCTTC. Translating it yields CASTDGPLVYGYTF.

The chain couples TRBV2 to TRBJ2-1, with TRBD2 identical over 9 bases. From germline, CDR1 is SNHLY and CDR2 FYNNEI. With V trimmed by 6 bases and J by 5 bases, 11 bases remained unmatched. The CDR3 sequence is 16 residues long. The CDR3 reads CASRPPLSGGDNEQFF. CDR3 bases: TGTGCCAGCAGGCCTCCCCTTAGCGGGGGTGACAATGAGCAGTTCTTC.

The rearrangement links TRBV6-5 to TRBJ2-7; the match to TRBD2 covers 10 bases. Germline assignment: CDR1 MNHEY and CDR2 SVGAGI. CDR3 size: 15 residues. V lost 4 bases to trimming and J lost 2 bases; unmatched junction nucleotides: 5. The CDR3 region is CASSSLAGEPYEQYF. The CDR3 DNA sequence: TGTGCCAGCAGTTCTCTAGCGGGGGAACCCTACGAGCAGTACTTC.

This chain connects TRBV18 to TRBJ2-5, with 9 bases matching TRBD1. Germline V gene lookup returns CDR1 KGHSH and CDR2 LQKENI. This CDR3 contains 17 residues. Unmatched junction bases numbered 10, after V lost 0 bases and J lost 5 bases. CDR3 DNA sequence: TGTGCCAGCTCACCACCGTGGGGACAGGGCCGAGGGGAGACCCAGTACTTC. This encodes CASSPPWGQGRGETQYF.

The V call is TRBV7-2, the J call TRBJ1-2; the D gene is possibly TRBD1 (5 bases). The CDR3 runs 15 residues. V was cut by 3 bases and J by 7 bases, with 18 bases left in between. CDR1 and CDR2 from the germline V gene are SGHTA and FQGNSA. CDR3 bases: TGTGCCAGCAGCTTTGACAGTTCCCCCTATGGTGGCTACACCTTC. As protein: CASSFDSSPYGGYTF.

V is TRBV10-3 and J is TRBJ2-1; D may match TRBD1 or TRBD2 (5 bases each). Trimming cost V 2 bases and J 8 bases, with 13 bases left between them. The CDR3 spans 14 residues. The V gene's germline CDR1 is ENHRY and CDR2 SYGVKD. Here the CDR3 reads CAISEGTPVHEQFF. Written as DNA, the CDR3 is TGTGCCATCAGTGAGGGGACCCCAGTACATGAGCAGTTCTTC.

The rearrangement links TRBV5-1 to TRBJ2-6; 7 nucleotides agree with TRBD1. Germline loops: CDR1 SGHRS, CDR2 YFSETQ. CDR3 length: 17 residues. Germline trimming cut 4 bases from V and 0 bases from J; bases unmatched to any gene: 7. The chain's CDR3 is CASSPDRVDSGANVLTF. DNA of the CDR3: TGCGCCAGCAGCCCAGACAGGGTCGACTCTGGGGCCAACGTCCTGACTTTC.

V and J are TRBV5-1 and TRBJ2-6; D is uncertain. The CDR3 is made up of 13 amino acids. Germline assignment: CDR1 SGHRS and CDR2 YFSETQ. V lost 0 bases and J lost 6, with 4 bases in between. The CDR3 region is CASSLGTANVLTF. CDR3 nucleotide sequence: TGCGCCAGCAGCTTGGGCACGGCCAACGTCCTGACTTTC.

The chain combines TRBV5-4 with TRBJ1-1, with 7 bases lining up with TRBD1. The CDR3 contains 14 residues. The J segment lost 0 bases and the V segment lost 4 bases, leaving 3 bases of the junction unmatched. In germline, CDR1 is SGHNT, CDR2 YYREEE (reference sequence). CDR3 coding DNA: TGTGCCAGCAGCCTAGGACAGGTGAACACTGAAGCTTTCTTT. Encoded protein: CASSLGQVNTEAFF.

The chain uses TRBV7-2 and TRBJ2-6; 9 bases fit TRBD1. Per germline, CDR1 SGHTA and CDR2 FQGNSA. V shed 0 bases, J shed 2 bases, and the junction held 5 bases outside the gene matches. The CDR3 is 18 residues long. For the CDR3, the DNA is TGTGCCAGCAGCTTAGCCCCCACAGGGGGCGCTGGGGCCAACGTCCTGACTTTC. Translated: CASSLAPTGGAGANVLTF.

The rearrangement uses TRBV12-3 or TRBV12-4 and TRBJ2-1; D possibly corresponds to TRBD1 (6 bases). Trimming took off 5 bases at V and 6 bases at J, with 11 bases between the two ends. CDR3 length equals 13 residues. The chain's CDR3 is CASSRQVLNEQFF. Here the CDR3 DNA reads TGTGCCAGCAGTCGACAGGTCCTCAATGAGCAGTTCTTC.

The chain combines TRBV27 with TRBJ1-2; a weak D match, TRBD1 (6 bases). Germline V gives CDR1 MNHEY, CDR2 SMNVEV (reference sequence). Trimming left V 3 bases short and J 4 bases short, with 15 bases between. This CDR3 region has 15 residues. For the CDR3, the DNA is TGTGCCAGCAGTTTCCTCGGGGGGGGCCCCTATGGCTACACCTTC. Amino acids: CASSFLGGGPYGYTF.

The chain uses TRBV19 and TRBJ1-6; 10 bases are shared with TRBD1. This CDR3 comprises 14 residues. J was trimmed by 10 bases and V by 5 bases; bases with no gene match: 5. CDR1 and CDR2 (germline): LNHDA, SQIVND (reference sequence). CDR3 protein: CASSPGQGDSPLHF. The CDR3 DNA reads TGTGCCAGTAGTCCCGGACAGGGGGACTCACCCCTCCACTTT.